Listed below are T cell receptor beta chains from one sample, sequenced in a study of blood T cell repertoires in COVID-19. TCRdb's copy holds only in-frame clones and misses some; the assay was immunoSEQ multiplex PCR. The data contain nearly 90,000 clones, 75% to 90% of them seen just once; the ten biggest clones take up around 10%. The sample comprised peripheral blood. The origin of the receptors is a man older than 75 with acute or convalescent COVID-19. The CDR3 runs from the conserved cysteine through the conserved F or W. A D gene is named only where the DNA matches it firmly. Size is stated for part of the rows, as once, few or many counts, or as a class when the clone is expanded.

V	D	J	size	CDR3	DNA
TRBV15	NA	TRBJ1-6	NA	CATSRAGTPNSPLHF	TGTGCCACCAGCAGAGCAGGGACACCGAATTCACCCCTCCACTTT
TRBV3-1/TRBV3-2	NA	TRBJ1-2	NA	CASSPRQDYGYTF	TGTGCCAGCAGCCCGCGACAGGACTATGGCTACACCTTC
TRBV19	TRBD1	TRBJ1-5	NA	CASSPMTGSQPQHF	TGTGCCAGTAGTCCGATGACAGGGAGCCAGCCCCAGCATTTT
TRBV28	TRBD2	TRBJ2-5	NA	CASRLGLAGTKETQYF	TGTGCCAGCAGGTTGGGACTAGCGGGAACCAAAGAGACCCAGTACTTC
TRBV7-3	TRBD1	TRBJ2-5	NA	CASSSRPTGGEETQYF	TGTGCCAGCAGCTCCCGCCCGACAGGGGGGGAGGAGACCCAGTACTTC
TRBV14	NA	TRBJ2-2	NA	CASSLGFGTNTGELFF	TGTGCCAGCAGCCTGGGATTCGGGACTAACACCGGGGAGCTGTTTTTT
TRBV7-2	TRBD1	TRBJ1-2	NA	CASSSRSTGTGGSPGGYTF	TGTGCCAGCAGCTCCCGAAGCACCGGGACAGGGGGTAGTCCGGGTGGCTACACCTTC
TRBV10-3	TRBD1	TRBJ1-5	once	CAIKTGQGDNQPQHF	TGTGCCATCAAGACGGGACAGGGGGACAATCAGCCCCAGCATTTT
TRBV11-2	NA	TRBJ1-2	once	CASSLEGGRYGYTF	TGTGCCAGCAGCTTAGAAGGAGGTAGGTATGGCTACACCTTC
TRBV6-6	TRBD2	TRBJ2-7	few	CASSYTAGSSYEQYF	TGTGCCAGCAGTTACACAGCGGGGAGCTCCTACGAGCAGTACTTC
TRBV6-1	TRBD1	TRBJ1-5	NA	CASSETGQKHQPQHF	TGTGCCAGCAGTGAAACGGGACAGAAGCATCAGCCCCAGCATTTT
TRBV11-3	NA	TRBJ2-2	NA	CASSQGTSTRGELFF	TGTGCCAGCAGCCAAGGGACTTCGACACGCGGGGAGCTGTTTTTT
TRBV24-1	TRBD1	TRBJ2-7	NA	CATSARDRAFYEQYF	TGTGCCACCAGTGCCCGGGACAGGGCTTTCTACGAGCAGTACTTC
TRBV27	NA	TRBJ1-1	NA	CASSLSSGAPTEAFF	TGTGCCAGCAGTTTGTCCAGCGGGGCCCCCACTGAAGCTTTCTTT
TRBV19	NA	TRBJ1-4	once	CASSTAVEKLFF	TGTGCCAGTAGTACTGCGGTAGAAAAACTGTTTTTT
TRBV27	NA	TRBJ1-1	once	CASSLSAGMNTEAFF	TGTGCCAGCAGTTTATCTGCAGGCATGAACACTGAAGCTTTCTTT
TRBV29-1	NA	TRBJ1-5	NA	CSVDLAGNQPQHF	TGCAGCGTTGATTTGGCAGGCAATCAGCCCCAGCATTTT
TRBV7-9	TRBD2	TRBJ2-7	NA	CASSLSRASGSQEQYF	TGTGCCAGCAGCTTATCGCGGGCTAGCGGGAGTCAAGAGCAGTACTTC
TRBV6-4	NA	TRBJ1-5	NA	CASSDSLGVSNQPQHF	TGTGCCAGCAGTGACTCACTCGGAGTATCGAATCAGCCCCAGCATTTT
TRBV7-9	NA	TRBJ1-5	NA	CASSPILTLGNQPQHF	TGTGCCAGCAGCCCTATCCTGACACTCGGCAATCAGCCCCAGCATTTT
TRBV4-1	TRBD1	TRBJ2-7	few	CASSQDPGTGGHEQYF	TGCGCCAGCAGCCAAGATCCCGGGACAGGGGGCCACGAGCAGTACTTC
TRBV11-2	TRBD2	TRBJ2-1	NA	CASSLNVGLTYNEQFF	TGTGCCAGCAGCTTAAATGTGGGACTAACCTACAATGAGCAGTTCTTC
TRBV12-3/TRBV12-4	NA	TRBJ1-1	NA	CASSRQYSEAFF	TGTGCCAGCAGTCGACAGTACTCTGAAGCTTTCTTT
TRBV19	TRBD1	TRBJ1-3	NA	CASSNGRGPGNTIYF	TGTGCCAGTAGTAACGGCAGGGGGCCCGGAAACACCATATATTTT
TRBV5-1	TRBD1	TRBJ1-2	NA	CASTNPGQDYGYTF	TGCGCCAGCACGAACCCGGGACAGGACTATGGCTACACCTTC
TRBV6-1	NA	TRBJ1-5	once	CASSEIGGASNQPQHF	TGTGCCAGCAGTGAAATTGGGGGGGCGAGCAATCAGCCCCAGCATTTT
TRBV7-2	NA	TRBJ1-4	NA	CASRQGAANEKLFF	TGTGCCAGCAGGCAGGGTGCGGCTAATGAAAAACTGTTTTTT
TRBV25-1	TRBD1	TRBJ1-1	NA	CASSEAGTGGLYTEAFF	TGTGCCAGCAGTGAAGCTGGGACAGGGGGCTTGTACACTGAAGCTTTCTTT
TRBV4-1	TRBD2	TRBJ2-7	NA	CASSRMGERGEGEQYF	TGCGCCAGCAGCCGTATGGGGGAGCGGGGGGAGGGGGAGCAGTACTTC
TRBV28	NA	TRBJ2-5	NA	CASTPGLLGQETQYF	TGTGCCAGCACCCCAGGGTTATTGGGCCAAGAGACCCAGTACTTC
TRBV15	NA	TRBJ1-2	NA	CATSSRVYNSYGYTF	TGTGCCACCAGCAGTAGAGTGTATAATAGCTATGGCTACACCTTC
TRBV7-9	TRBD2	TRBJ2-3	NA	CASSPGLAHSTDTQYF	TGTGCCAGCAGCCCCGGACTAGCCCATAGCACAGATACGCAGTATTTT
TRBV10-3	NA	TRBJ2-3	NA	CAISERRVSVGVVGTDTQYF	TGTGCCATCAGTGAGCGAAGGGTTTCGGTCGGGGTTGTCGGGACAGATACGCAGTATTTT
TRBV7-9	NA	TRBJ2-7	NA	CASSYQTSVSSYEQYF	TGTGCCAGCAGCTATCAGACATCCGTTAGCTCCTACGAGCAGTACTTC
TRBV7-8	NA	TRBJ2-7	NA	CASSPQTGANPYEQYF	TGTGCCAGCAGCCCACAGACAGGAGCGAACCCCTACGAGCAGTACTTC
TRBV30	NA	TRBJ2-7	NA	CAWSAAYEQYF	TGTGCCTGGAGTGCCGCCTACGAGCAGTACTTC
TRBV6-5	NA	TRBJ2-2	NA	CASTLAPGTGELFF	TGTGCCAGCACCCTCGCCCCAGGCACCGGGGAGCTGTTTTTT
TRBV5-1	NA	TRBJ2-7	NA	CASSYNYEQYF	TGCGCCAGCAGCTACAATTACGAGCAGTACTTC
TRBV7-9	NA	TRBJ2-7	NA	CASSLAPDRTYEQYF	TGTGCCAGCAGCTTAGCGCCCGACAGAACCTACGAGCAGTACTTC
TRBV5-1	NA	TRBJ1-2	NA	CASSPAGGGYGYTF	TGCGCCAGCAGCCCAGCCGGGGGAGGCTATGGCTACACCTTC